This TCR beta chain came from a study of cytomegalovirus exposure and HLA in healthy donors. PCR used 60 Vbeta primers and 13 Jbeta primers. Assay used: immunoSEQ multiplex PCR; TCRdb lists only in-frame clones, some missing. The top ten hold nearly 3% of the sample, which has 200,000 or so clones, 65% to 85% seen once. Note on this clone: The antigen is undetermined.

General study findings and limits: Excluded: some indistinguishable V segments such as TRBV6-2 and TRBV6-3. Sequencing depth across donors, presence/absence analyses assumed, was roughly uniform.

With 0 bases removed from V and 0 bases from J, the gap between germline ends came to 5 bases. The CDR3 runs 14 residues. Germline-derived CDR1 and CDR2 are SGHRS and YFSETQ. The V and J genes are TRBV5-1 and TRBJ2-3, with D uncertain. The clonotype comes from a woman in her 30s in good health and CMV-seronegative. The sequencing sample was made of PBMCs. CDR3 sequence: CASSLGPSTDTQYF. In DNA, the CDR3 is TGCGCCAGCAGCTTGGGGCCTAGCACAGATACGCAGTATTTT. The full variable domain, with the rest looked up from reference TRBV5-1 and TRBJ2-3, is KAGVTQTPRYLIKTRGQQVTLSCSPISGHRSVSWYQQTPGQGLQFLFEYFSETQRNKGNFPGRFSGRQFSNSRSEMNVSTLELGDSALYLCASSLGPSTDTQYFGPGTRLTVL.